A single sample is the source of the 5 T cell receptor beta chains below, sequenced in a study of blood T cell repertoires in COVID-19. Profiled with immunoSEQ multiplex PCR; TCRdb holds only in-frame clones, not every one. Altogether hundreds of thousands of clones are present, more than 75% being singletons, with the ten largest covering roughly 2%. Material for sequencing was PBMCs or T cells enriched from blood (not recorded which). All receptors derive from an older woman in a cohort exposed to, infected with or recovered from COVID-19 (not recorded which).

CDR3 in amino acids: CASSKEASSNTDTQYF. The CDR3 DNA reads TGTGCCAGCAGCAAAGAAGCTAGTTCAAACACAGATACGCAGTATTTT. The rearrangement uses TRBV21-1 and TRBJ2-3; the table calls TRBD2, which could not be checked here. TRBV21-1 corresponds to a pseudogene. This CDR3 contains 16 residues.

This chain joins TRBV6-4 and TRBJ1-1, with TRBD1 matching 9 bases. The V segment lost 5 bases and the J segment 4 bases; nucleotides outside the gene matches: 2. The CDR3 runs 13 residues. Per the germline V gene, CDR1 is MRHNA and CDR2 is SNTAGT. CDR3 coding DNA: TGTGCCAGCAGTCTGACAGGGGGCACTGAAGCTTTCTTT. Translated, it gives CASSLTGGTEAFF.

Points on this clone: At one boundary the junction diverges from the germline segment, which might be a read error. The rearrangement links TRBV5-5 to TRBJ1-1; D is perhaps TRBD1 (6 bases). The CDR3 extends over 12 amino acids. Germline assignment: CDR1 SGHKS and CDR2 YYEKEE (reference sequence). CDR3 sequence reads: CASSIQGRGMRF. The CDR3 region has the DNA TGTGCCAGCAGCATTCAGGGGAGGGGGATGCGTTTT.

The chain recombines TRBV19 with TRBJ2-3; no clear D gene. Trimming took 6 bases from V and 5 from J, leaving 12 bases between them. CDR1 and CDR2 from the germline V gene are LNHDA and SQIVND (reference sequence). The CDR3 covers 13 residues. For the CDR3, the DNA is TGTGCCAGTAGGCCTTCCCCCGGAGATACGCAGTATTTT. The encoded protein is CASRPSPGDTQYF.

DNA for the CDR3: TGTGCCAGCAGTTATCGGGCTAGAGCGGTTGAGCAGTTCTTC. It codes for CASSYRARAVEQFF. The rearrangement joins TRBV6-2 or TRBV6-3 to TRBJ2-1; perhaps TRBD2 as D (5 bases). The CDR3 runs 14 residues. Per the germline V gene, CDR1 is MNHEY and CDR2 is SVGEGT. V lost 3 bases and J 9 bases, leaving 15 bases between the germline ends.